These 24 T cell receptor beta chains came from one sample sequenced in a study of shared clonotypes between healthy human individuals. The method was immunoSEQ multiplex PCR; TCRdb's version includes in-frame clones alone and lacks a portion of them. The sample lists about 520,000 clones, approximately 94% occurring once. What was sequenced was naive CD4+ T cells sorted from blood. Stated subset: CD45RA+ positively selected. These receptors originate from a woman in her twenties or thirties in good health.

V usage is TRBV28 and J usage is TRBJ2-1; D not resolved. The germline V gene encodes CDR1 MDHEN and CDR2 SYDVKM. The CDR3 runs to 14 residues. V was shortened by 4 bases and J by 7 bases, with 14 bases between the two germline ends. CDR3 protein: CASSSPGLKNEQFF. The CDR3 DNA sequence: TGTGCCAGCAGTTCCCCCGGGCTAAAAAATGAGCAGTTCTTC.

The chain couples TRBV28 to TRBJ2-1; D is possibly TRBD2 (5 bases). Germline assignment: CDR1 MDHEN and CDR2 SYDVKM. The CDR3 has 12 residues. V was trimmed by 4 bases and J by 8 bases, leaving 9 bases between them. Here the CDR3 reads CASSSHSDEQFF. The CDR3 DNA reads as TGTGCCAGCAGTTCCCATAGCGATGAGCAGTTCTTC.

The chain combines TRBV18 with TRBJ1-4, with 8 nucleotides matching TRBD1. This CDR3 spans 17 amino acids. V was clipped by 3 bases and J by 8 bases; unmatched bases: 14. Germline V gene data show CDR1 as KGHSH and CDR2 as LQKENI. CDR3 residues: CASSPKPWTGIYEKLFF. Written as DNA, the CDR3 is TGTGCCAGCTCACCGAAACCGTGGACAGGGATTTACGAAAAACTGTTTTTT.

The table lists this clone with a count of one. The J gene is TRBJ1-3, the V gene TRBV15; tentatively, D is TRBD1 (6 bases). This CDR3 has 19 amino acids. The germline V and J ends were trimmed by 0 bases and 4 bases, with 22 bases remaining between them. The germline V gene has CDR1 LNHNV and CDR2 YYDKDF (reference sequence). CDR3 nucleotides: TGTGCCACCAGCAGAGATCTCCCCAGGCCGGGGGCGGGAGGAAACACCATATATTTT. Translating it yields CATSRDLPRPGAGGNTIYF.

This clone has just one count. V is TRBV28 and J is TRBJ2-3, with TRBD1 identical over 7 bases. The CDR3 consists of 16 residues. The V segment lost 2 bases and the J segment 4 bases; nucleotides outside the gene matches: 9. Germline V gene data show CDR1 as MDHEN and CDR2 as SYDVKM. CDR3 residues: CASSLRTGVFADTQYF. DNA for the CDR3: TGTGCCAGCAGTTTACGTACAGGGGTTTTCGCAGATACGCAGTATTTT.

This chain links TRBV5-1 with TRBJ1-1; TRBD1 is a possible D gene (5 bases). The CDR3 contains 14 residues. Trimming took 4 bases from V and 5 from J, leaving 15 bases between them. CDR1 and CDR2 (germline): SGHRS, YFSETQ. The CDR3 nucleotides read TGCGCCAGCAGCCTACGACCGCAGGGAACTGAAGCTTTCTTT. It codes for CASSLRPQGTEAFF.

The V gene is TRBV5-1, the J gene TRBJ1-4, with D perhaps TRBD1 (5 bases). Germline CDR1 reads SGHRS; CDR2 reads YFSETQ. The CDR3 covers 13 residues. Trimming cost V 5 bases and J 6 bases, with 11 bases left between them. CDR3 in amino acids: CASRAGVDEKLFF. CDR3 DNA: TGCGCCAGCAGGGCGGGGGTCGATGAAAAACTGTTTTTT.

V usage is TRBV28 and J usage is TRBJ2-2; the match to TRBD1 covers 8 bases. CDR3 length: 13 residues. The ends lost 4 bases at V and 7 bases at J; junction bases unmatched: 2. Germline V gene lookup returns CDR1 MDHEN and CDR2 SYDVKM. CDR3 DNA: TGTGCCAGCAGTTCAGGGGGCATCGGGGAGCTGTTTTTT. Residues: CASSSGGIGELFF.

The chain carries TRBV9 and TRBJ2-2; 8 nucleotides line up with TRBD2. The CDR3 contains 13 residues. The V and J ends lost 7 bases and 5 bases, in that order; junction bases with no gene match: 4. The germline CDR1 and CDR2 sequences are SGDLS and YYNGEE. CDR3 in amino acids: CASGREVTGELFF. The CDR3 DNA reads TGTGCCAGCGGGCGGGAGGTTACCGGGGAGCTGTTTTTT.

The gene calls are TRBV28 and TRBJ2-6; D possibly matches TRBD1 or TRBD2 (5 bases each). CDR1 is MDHEN, CDR2 SYDVKM, per germline. The V end lost 4 bases, the J end lost 2 bases, and 9 bases lay between the germline ends. The CDR3 is 15 amino acids. The CDR3 DNA is TGTGCCAGCAGTTCTGGGGACGCTGGGGCCAACGTCCTGACTTTC. Amino acid sequence: CASSSGDAGANVLTF.

V is TRBV29-1 and J is TRBJ2-7; 9 bases are a match to TRBD1. J lost 5 bases, V lost 6 bases, and 5 bases had no gene match. Germline V gene sequence: CDR1 SQVTM, CDR2 ANQGSEA. There are 12 residues in the CDR3. The CDR3 reads CSVTRTGDEQYF. Written as DNA, the CDR3 is TGCAGCGTAACAAGGACAGGGGACGAGCAGTACTTC.

This clone showed up just once. CDR3 region: CASSPGVAGLYEQYF. CDR3 DNA sequence: TGTGCCAGCAGCCCGGGGGTAGCGGGACTCTACGAGCAGTACTTC. The rearrangement joins TRBV5-6 to TRBJ2-7; 8 positions agree with TRBD2. The CDR3 totals 15 residues. With V trimmed by 4 bases and J by 3 bases, 9 bases remained unmatched. Germline CDR1 reads SGHDT; CDR2 reads YYEEEE.

The V and J genes are TRBV2 and TRBJ2-6; 10 nucleotides align to TRBD1. This CDR3 comprises 16 residues. V trimming: 5 bases; J trimming: 3 bases; junction bases outside the gene matches: 4. Germline V gives CDR1 SNHLY, CDR2 FYNNEI. This CDR3 reads CASSRQGAVGANVLTF. As DNA, the CDR3 is TGTGCCAGCAGTAGACAGGGGGCTGTTGGGGCCAACGTCCTGACTTTC.

The chain has TRBV7-8 and TRBJ2-6; no clear D gene. The length of the CDR3 is 16 residues. V lost 6 bases and J lost 2, with 14 bases in between. CDR1 is SGHVS, CDR2 FQNEAQ, per germline. The CDR3 DNA is TGTGCCAGCAGGATGAGTAGAATCCCTGGGGCCAACGTCCTGACTTTC. This encodes CASRMSRIPGANVLTF.

The V gene is TRBV28, the J gene TRBJ2-2; 10 bases map to TRBD2. The CDR3 is 17 amino acids. The V segment lost 6 bases and the J segment 4 bases; nucleotides outside the gene matches: 11. Per germline, CDR1 MDHEN and CDR2 SYDVKM. The CDR3 sequence: CASRSGLAGAGTGELFF. Here the CDR3 DNA reads TGTGCCAGCAGATCCGGGCTAGCGGGAGCCGGCACCGGGGAGCTGTTTTTT.

The rearrangement uses TRBV7-9 and TRBJ2-2, with TRBD1 identical over 11 bases. V was clipped by 5 bases and J by 4 bases; unmatched bases: 9. The CDR3 is made up of 17 amino acids. The V gene's germline CDR1 is SEHNR and CDR2 FQNEAQ (reference sequence). CDR3 in DNA: TGTGCCAGCAGCCGTCCCCCCGGGACAGGGGGCACCGGGGAGCTGTTTTTT. This sequence encodes CASSRPPGTGGTGELFF. Variable domain in full (rest from reference TRBV7-9 and TRBJ2-2): DTGVSQNPRHKITKRGQNVTFRCDPISEHNRLYWYRQTLGQGPEFLTYFQNEAQLEKSRLLSDRFSAERPKGSFSTLEIQRTEQGDSAMYLCASSRPPGTGGTGELFFGEGSRLTVL.

V gene TRBV19 combines with J gene TRBJ2-1, with D possibly TRBD1 on 6 matching bases. CDR1 and CDR2 from the germline V gene are LNHDA and SQIVND (reference sequence). The CDR3 contains 12 residues. V was clipped by 4 bases and J by 10 bases, with 11 bases between them. The CDR3 region is CASSNQGYEQFF. Written as DNA, the CDR3 is TGTGCCAGTAGTAACCAGGGGTACGAGCAGTTCTTC.

The genes are TRBV7-7 and TRBJ2-2; perhaps TRBD2 as D (5 bases). V lost 5 bases and J lost 1, with 11 bases in between. The germline gives CDR1 SSHAT, CDR2 FNYEAQ (reference sequence). This CDR3 is built from 15 residues. The CDR3 DNA follows: TGTGCCAGCAGCCCAGGAAGCGGGAACACCGGGGAGCTGTTTTTT. The encoded protein is CASSPGSGNTGELFF.

The V gene is TRBV10-3, the J gene TRBJ1-1, with D hard to call. This CDR3 is built from 14 residues. Germline V gene lookup returns CDR1 ENHRY and CDR2 SYGVKD. V gave up 6 bases and J gave up 8 bases, with 19 bases separating them. CDR3: CAIRGSKGVQEAFF. DNA for the CDR3: TGTGCCATCAGGGGATCTAAGGGCGTACAGGAAGCTTTCTTT.

This clone was recorded once. The same CDR3 is also encoded by other DNA sequences in this sample. V and J are TRBV5-4 and TRBJ2-1, with a weak D call TRBD1 (6 bases). The CDR3 spans 15 residues. The V end lost 1 base, the J end lost 0 bases, and 8 bases lay between the germline ends. From germline, CDR1 is SGHNT and CDR2 YYREEE (reference sequence). CDR3 bases: TGTGCCAGCAGCTTGCAGGGGTCCTCCTACAATGAGCAGTTCTTC. Amino acid sequence: CASSLQGSSYNEQFF.

The chain links TRBV5-6 to TRBJ2-7; D not certain. Germline CDR1 reads SGHDT; CDR2 reads YYEEEE. This CDR3 region has 14 residues. Trimming left V 1 base short and J 5 bases short, with 13 bases between. Here the CDR3 reads CASSLIGSSDEQYF. CDR3 nucleotide sequence: TGTGCCAGCAGCTTGATAGGGTCATCTGACGAGCAGTACTTC.

The chain carries TRBV25-1 and TRBJ2-7; D possibly matches TRBD1 or TRBD2 (6 bases each). The CDR3 extends over 14 amino acids. V lost 3 bases and J 5 bases, leaving 14 bases between the germline ends. CDR1 MGHDK and CDR2 SYGVNS come from the germline V gene. The DNA of the CDR3 is TGTGCCAGCAGTGAGGGGGGCCCCGCGGACGAGCAGTACTTC. This codes for CASSEGGPADEQYF.

V is TRBV21-1 and J is TRBJ1-3. TRBV21-1 is given as a pseudogene. The CDR3 extends over 22 amino acids. The CDR3 region has the DNA TGTGCCAGCAGCAAAACCCTGCGAGGGGGGGCGCAGGTAAATGTCGCTGGAAACACCATATATTTT. This encodes CASSKTLRGGAQVNVAGNTIYF.

This chain connects TRBV5-5 to TRBJ2-5, with TRBD2 matching 15 bases. The CDR3 is made up of 19 amino acids. CDR1 SGHKS and CDR2 YYEKEE come from the germline V gene (reference sequence). Losses at the gene ends were 0 bases for V and 1 base for J; bases not matched to a gene: 7. This chain's CDR3 is CASSLEGLAGGGFQETQYF. The CDR3 DNA sequence: TGTGCCAGCAGCTTGGAGGGACTAGCGGGAGGCGGGTTCCAAGAGACCCAGTACTTC.